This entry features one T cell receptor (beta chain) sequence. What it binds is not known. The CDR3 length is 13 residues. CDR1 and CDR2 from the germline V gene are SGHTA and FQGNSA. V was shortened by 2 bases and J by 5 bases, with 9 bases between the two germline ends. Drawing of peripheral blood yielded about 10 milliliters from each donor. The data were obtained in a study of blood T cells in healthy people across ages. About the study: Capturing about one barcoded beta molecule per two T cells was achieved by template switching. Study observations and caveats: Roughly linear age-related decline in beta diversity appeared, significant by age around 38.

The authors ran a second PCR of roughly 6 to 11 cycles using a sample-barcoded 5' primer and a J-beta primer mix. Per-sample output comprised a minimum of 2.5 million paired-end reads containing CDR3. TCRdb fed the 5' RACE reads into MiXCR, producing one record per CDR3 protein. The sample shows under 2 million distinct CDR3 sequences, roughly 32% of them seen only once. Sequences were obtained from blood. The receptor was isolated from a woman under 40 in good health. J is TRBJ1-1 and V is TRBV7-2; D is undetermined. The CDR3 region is CASSLFPKTEAFF. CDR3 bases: TGTGCCAGCAGCTTATTCCCTAAGACTGAAGCTTTCTTT.